Listed below are T cell receptor beta chains from one sample, sequenced in a study of T-cell memory formation after mild COVID-19. TCRdb reprocessed the 5' RACE reads via MiXCR and lists one record per CDR3 protein. This table holds some 350,000 distinct CDR3 sequences, 13% found once. The sequenced sample consisted of PBMCs or a T cell subset sorted from them (not recorded which). The receptors here all came from a man younger than 35 who had mild COVID-19 (a few samples of this study predate the infection). Cell type and time point are not known. Each CDR3 is given with its conserved first and last residue. D genes are given only for firm matches.

D,V,J,CDR3
.,TRBV4-1,TRBJ1-2,CASSPNGQSSSPYGYTF
.,TRBV6-2/TRBV6-3,TRBJ2-5,CASRPNRGAGQETQYF
.,TRBV7-9,TRBJ2-5,CASSPEVKTQYF
.,TRBV6-5,TRBJ1-6,CASSYPHSPLHF
.,TRBV27,TRBJ1-5,CASSSWTEEGQPQHF
.,TRBV5-1,TRBJ2-4,CASSGLDGGNIQYF
TRBD2,TRBV5-1,TRBJ2-5,CASSFGAGPGSEETQYF
TRBD2,TRBV18,TRBJ2-7,CASSPPSGGAYEQYF
.,TRBV7-9,TRBJ2-2,CASSHLHAGELFF
.,TRBV6-2/TRBV6-3,TRBJ1-1,CASSYSKDQGTSEAFF
.,TRBV6-1,TRBJ1-1,CATGVWAAPEAFF
TRBD1,TRBV3-1,TRBJ2-5,CASSPAGQGTQYF
.,TRBV18,TRBJ1-2,CASSPGQGHNYGYTF
TRBD2,TRBV7-2,TRBJ2-5,CASSFKAGGRETQYF
TRBD1,TRBV12-3/TRBV12-4,TRBJ2-3,CASSSPGTVPDTQYF
TRBD1,TRBV3-1,TRBJ2-2,CASNIWRGTGATGELFF
.,TRBV6-6,TRBJ1-2,CASSQEPTDGYTF
TRBD1,TRBV2,TRBJ1-5,CASSEIGGPVNQPQHF
.,TRBV20-1,TRBJ1-2,CSGVMTTAPYTF
.,TRBV7-6,TRBJ2-1,CASTNGGDEQFF
.,TRBV29-1,TRBJ1-1,CSVDSGLEAFF
.,TRBV5-1,TRBJ1-2,CASSSDPDGYGYTF
.,TRBV13,TRBJ1-2,CASSSTDLSGYTF
TRBD2,TRBV23-1,TRBJ2-2,CASSPAPSLAGVVAVFF
TRBD1,TRBV7-9,TRBJ2-6,CASSLGQYTSSGANVLTF
TRBD1,TRBV10-3,TRBJ2-5,CAISEWGQGRETQYF
TRBD1,TRBV4-1,TRBJ2-7,CASSQDKPGTASYEQYF
TRBD1,TRBV19,TRBJ1-1,CASSINQGADTEAFF
.,TRBV12-3/TRBV12-4,TRBJ1-2,CASSLGPANYGYTF
.,TRBV28,TRBJ2-5,CAGGRETQYF
.,TRBV29-1,TRBJ2-5,CSVRQAQETQYF
.,TRBV5-1,TRBJ2-7,CASSTLGTGAYEQYF
.,TRBV7-2,TRBJ2-2,CASSFGARYTGELFF
TRBD1,TRBV6-2/TRBV6-3,TRBJ1-2,CASSYSAGDSTPNYGYTF
.,TRBV12-3/TRBV12-4,TRBJ1-2,CASSFLVIYGYTF
.,TRBV29-1,TRBJ1-4,CSVARDTATNEKLFF
.,TRBV6-2/TRBV6-3,TRBJ2-1,CASSYNRDGNGQFF
.,TRBV5-4,TRBJ2-5,CASSRLGQETQYF
TRBD2,TRBV5-1,TRBJ2-1,CASSLVPAGYNEQFF
.,TRBV3-1,TRBJ1-1,CASRAGAYTEAFF
.,TRBV20-1,TRBJ1-5,CSARDWNRDGQPQHF
TRBD1,TRBV11-2,TRBJ1-3,CASSFASGGAGSGNTIYF